This T cell receptor (beta chain) was sequenced during a study of post-analysis software for immune sequencing data. Study-level points and caveats: The normalized Chao1 diversity of multiple sclerosis patients was significantly lower than that of controls. Comparison of patients with controls showed about 5 TRBV segments more frequent in patients, TRBV5-6, TRBV5-1 and TRBV20-1 among them.

This clonotype was seen a handful of times. Antigen specificity is unknown. Incorporated into the TCR beta cDNA libraries were unique molecular identifiers, which served to reduce PCR and sequencing biases. MiXCR, run by TCRdb on the PCR reads, gives a single entry per CDR3 protein. The sample lists some 890,000 distinct CDR3 sequences; 53% were seen once. Germline CDR1 DFQATT, CDR2 SNEGSKA (reference sequence). CDR3 length: 15 amino acids. Trimming pared 8 bases from V and 3 bases from J, leaving 20 bases between. This receptor was taken from a girl between 10 and 17 years old with multiple sclerosis. This chain joins TRBV20-1 and TRBJ1-5, with D uncertain. Sequenced material: blood. Here the CDR3 DNA reads TGCAGTACTTTCGAGGATAGTCTTCCCAATCAGCCCCAGCATTTT. Translation: CSTFEDSLPNQPQHF.